This T cell receptor (beta chain) was identified during a study of T cells after yellow fever vaccination (dated by TCRdb to between 2018 and 2021). Background for the entire study: The SMART-Seq v4 Ultra Low Input RNA kit was used to prepare libraries from fractions with low cell numbers. To follow T-cell clones before and after primary and booster YFV17D yellow fever vaccination, bulk TCR alpha and beta repertoires were sequenced over time. Blood samples were taken at several timepoints before and after primary and secondary immunization, and bulk PBMC replicates and cell subsets were isolated. Two healthy male donors made up the cohort, one aged 18 to 30 years and the other aged 30 to 40 years. Overall results and qualifications from the work: The secondary T-cell response was weaker than the primary response but faster, peaking on day 5 instead of day 15. Most clones expanded after primary vaccination were re-detected after the booster (around 96% of CD4 and more than 70% of CD8), suggesting broad memory maintenance. A small fraction of clonotypes appeared in both the CD4 and CD8 compartments, likely as a result of convergent recombination. FACS-sorted repertoires could contain abundant contaminating clonotypes from the bulk population, so computational filtering was required. The study included only a couple of donors, which limits how far the findings can be generalized.

The CDR3 starts with the cysteine, ends with the phenylalanine, and has 13 residues. CDR3 DNA is the only sequence kept; it has 39 bases, read in frame from the first base. The junction shows trimming of 5 bases on V and 7 bases on J, plus 15 bases between the germline ends. TCR cDNA was made using 5'RACE template switching, a step that added a universal primer site and unique molecular identifiers. cDNA synthesis was primed from both the TCR alpha and TCR beta constant segments. Libraries were amplified in two PCR steps, with sample barcodes and sequencing adapters added in the second step. Sequencing of the libraries was done on either Illumina HiSeq 2500 (2x100 bp) or NovaSeq (2x150 bp). Processing in the source paper ran as follows. MIGEC handled demultiplexing of reads and collapsing into UMI consensus sequences, while MiXCR performed V(D)J alignment. Vaccine-responding clonotypes were defined with edgeR using replicate PBMC samples, requiring FDR below 0.01 and a log2 fold change above 5 up to day 15. Bulk clonotypes were assigned CD4 or CD8 identity according to which sequenced CD4 or CD8 repertoire held them at higher abundance. TCRdb reprocessed the public reads (quality trimming at Q25 with fastp, clone calling with MiXCR) and kept in-frame beta chains. Each CDR3 protein gets just one entry, which takes the most common genes and DNA from the rows behind it. TCRdb, not the original authors, processed these V and J calls. Within this sample are about 360,000 distinct CDR3 sequences, with 6.2% of them counted one time only. The ten largest clones represent approximately 15% of the sample.

The treatment or condition label here, explained by the study, means: live attenuated yellow fever vaccine strain. At each blood-draw timepoint, two biological replicates of bulk PBMCs were collected. PBMCs were isolated from peripheral blood using a standard Ficoll-Paque protocol. TriZol was used to extract RNA from bulk PBMCs, from CD4 and CD8 fractions, and from dextramer-positive and dextramer-negative fractions. This clonotype was detected many times. Its specific antigen is unknown. Base qualities were left out, and no much larger clone turns up one base away. The V and J segments used are TRBV12-3 or TRBV12-4 and TRBJ2-7; the D element might be TRBD1 or TRBD2, as each aligns at 5 bases. This TCR was recovered from a man aged 25-45 years who received the YFV17D yellow fever vaccine. The sequences come from PBMCs, collected 5 days after the yellow fever booster vaccination. Read as DNA, the sequence is TGTGCCAGCAGTCGGGACCGACGAGGGGAGCAGTACTTC. Its product reads: CASSRDRRGEQYF.